The present T cell receptor (beta chain) was sequenced within a study of T-cell reconstitution after alpha-beta-depleted transplantation in children. The authors prepared the TCRbeta library with unique molecular identifiers. TCRdb used MiXCR to reprocess the PCR reads, holding one entry per CDR3 protein. The sample holds approximately 800,000 distinct CDR3 sequences; 16% are singletons and the top ten take approximately 4.5%. The CDR3 runs to 14 residues. Per germline, CDR1 SEHNR and CDR2 FQNEAQ (reference sequence). The V gene lost 3 bases and the J gene lost 4 bases, with 13 bases spanning the gap. This clonotype came up a few times. As yet, its antigen is unknown. Study conclusions and caveats: By one year post-transplant, T-cell counts and diversity largely arose from T cells that were newly produced. About two months after transplant, alpha-beta T cells reportedly came from several hundred expanded graft clones. At day 60, the high TCRbeta diversity found in some patients originated from recipient T cells and thymic progenitors that had survived.

This sequence originates from a male patient aged 5 to 17 who had a stem cell transplant for acute lymphoblastic leukemia, so the T cells may come from the graft donor. The genes are TRBV7-9 and TRBJ2-7; tentatively, D is TRBD1 (7 bases). The sequencing here drew on PBMCs, mostly from graft donor cells, taken 360 days after TCRalphabeta/CD19-depleted stem cell transplant. DNA of the CDR3: TGTGCCAGCAGCTTTGAGACAGGGAGGTACGAGCAGTACTTC. This codes for CASSFETGRYEQYF.